In this sample, the clone carrying this T cell receptor (beta chain) turned up many times. Its antigen is as yet unknown. Each molecule of TCR cDNA was tagged with one unique molecular identifier. MiXCR was run by TCRdb on the 5' RACE reads, yielding one entry per CDR3 protein. In the table there are a few thousand distinct CDR3 sequences, about 29% of which are singletons. The CDR3 spans 19 residues. Trimming removed 0 bases from V and 8 bases from J; junction bases left unmatched: 17. Germline V gene data show CDR1 as SGHTA and CDR2 as FQGNSA. These data are taken from a study of spatial heterogeneity in lung cancer. The time point denotes: sample taken at primary tumor resection. Unsorted whole RNA from tumor, nontumor lung or frozen PBMC underwent sequencing. General study points: Tracking of tumor mutation counts was seen in expanded intratumoral alpha and beta TCR counts.

Here the sequenced sample was lung tumor tissue, taken at surgery. The chain joins TRBV7-2 to TRBJ2-2; TRBD2 agrees at 8 bases. This clonotype was sampled from a female donor with early-stage non-small cell lung cancer. CDR3 coding DNA: TGTGCCAGCAGCTTAGCGGCTAGCGGGTCCACTTGGAGGAGGGGGGAGCTGTTTTTT. Translating gives CASSLAASGSTWRRGELFF.